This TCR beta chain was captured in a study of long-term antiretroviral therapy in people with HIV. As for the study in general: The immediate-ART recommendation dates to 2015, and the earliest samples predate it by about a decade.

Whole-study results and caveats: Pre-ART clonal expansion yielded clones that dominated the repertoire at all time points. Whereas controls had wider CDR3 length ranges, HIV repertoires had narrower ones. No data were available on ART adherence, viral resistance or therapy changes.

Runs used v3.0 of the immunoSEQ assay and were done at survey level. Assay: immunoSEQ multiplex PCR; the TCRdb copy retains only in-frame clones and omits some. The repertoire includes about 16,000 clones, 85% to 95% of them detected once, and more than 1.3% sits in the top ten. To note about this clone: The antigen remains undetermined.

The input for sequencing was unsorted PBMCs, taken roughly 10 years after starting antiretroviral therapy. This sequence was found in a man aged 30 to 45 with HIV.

The CDR3 DNA reads TGTGCCAGCAGCTTAAGGGGGCCTAACTATGGCTACACCTTC. It encodes CASSLRGPNYGYTF. The chain recombines TRBV7-9 with TRBJ1-2, with TRBD1 identical over 7 bases. CDR3 length: 14 amino acids. After removal of 2 bases from V and 0 bases from J, the junction contained 0 bases not matched to a gene. Germline V gene data show CDR1 as SEHNR and CDR2 as FQNEAQ (reference sequence).